This is a list of T cell receptor beta chains from one sample in a study of neurological immune-mediated disorders. TCRdb redid the calling of the 5' RACE reads with MiXCR, one entry per CDR3 protein. The sample lists tens of thousands of distinct CDR3 sequences, about 10% occurring once. Input material: PBMCs. The receptors were gathered from a man in his sixties in good health. CDR3s include the opening cysteine and the closing phenylalanine or tryptophan. D genes are given only for firm matches. The size field is filled for only some rows; it gives once, few, many or a size class.

clone_size	v_call	d_call	j_call	cdr3_nt	cdr3_aa
many	TRBV12-3/TRBV12-4	-	TRBJ1-1	TGTGCCAGCAGTTTGGATAGAAGAACTGAAGCTTTCTTT	CASSLDRRTEAFF
many	TRBV5-1	TRBD1	TRBJ2-2	TGCGCCAGCAGCTTGGCGGGGACAGGCGCGAACACCGGGGAGCTGTTTTTT	CASSLAGTGANTGELFF
few	TRBV20-1	-	TRBJ2-7	TGCAGTGCTAGAGGCGGCAGGAGCTCCTACGAGCAGTACTTC	CSARGGRSSYEQYF
many	TRBV5-1	-	TRBJ1-5	TGCGCCAGCAGCTTCGGTGGAGGACAGCCCCAGCATTTT	CASSFGGGQPQHF
many	TRBV25-1	-	TRBJ2-1	TGTGCCAGCACAGCCACATGGAGGAGTGAGCAGTTCTTC	CASTATWRSEQFF
many	TRBV6-2/TRBV6-3	-	TRBJ2-5	TGTGCCAGCAGTTTCTCGGGACGAGTAGAGACCCAGTACTTC	CASSFSGRVETQYF
many	TRBV5-1	-	TRBJ2-2	TGCGCCAGCAGCACGGTACGGGGGACATCCAACACCGGGGAGCTGTTTTTT	CASSTVRGTSNTGELFF
many	TRBV7-2	-	TRBJ1-1	TGTGCCAGCAGCTTAAGTCGAGCGACTACTGAAGCTTTCTTT	CASSLSRATTEAFF
-	TRBV14	-	TRBJ2-5	TGTGCCAGCAACCACGGGTTCAAAGAGACCCAGTACTTC	CASNHGFKETQYF
once	TRBV3-1	TRBD1	TRBJ1-5	TGTGCCAGCAGCCAGAGGACAGGGGGCGTTTCGAGCAAGCATTTT	CASSQRTGGVSSKHF
many	TRBV5-1	-	TRBJ2-1	TGCGCCAGCAGCCCCTCGCCAGTGGATGAGCAGTTCTTC	CASSPSPVDEQFF
many	TRBV28	TRBD1	TRBJ2-7	TGTGCCAGCAGTGCCGGGACAGGTCCCTACGAGCAGTACTTC	CASSAGTGPYEQYF
few	TRBV11-3	-	TRBJ2-2	TGTGCCAGCAGCTTAAAGGCAACCGGGGAGCTGTTTTTT	CASSLKATGELFF
many	TRBV18	TRBD1	TRBJ1-1	TGTGCCAGCTCACGAGGGGGCGGGTCAACTGAAGCTTTCTTT	CASSRGGGSTEAFF
many	TRBV4-3	-	TRBJ2-4	TGCGCCAGCAGCCAAGGACAGGCAAACATTCAGTACTTC	CASSQGQANIQYF
many	TRBV7-2	-	TRBJ1-4	TGTGCCAGCAGCGTCAGTGTAAATGAAAAACTGTTTTTT	CASSVSVNEKLFF
many	TRBV18	TRBD1	TRBJ1-1	TGTGCCAGCTCCCGGGACAGCGGGATGAACACTGAAGCTTTCTTT	CASSRDSGMNTEAFF
many	TRBV7-2	-	TRBJ1-3	TGTGCCAGCAGCTCGCGTTTAACAGGGAGAGGAAACACCATATATTTT	CASSSRLTGRGNTIYF
many	TRBV7-2	-	TRBJ2-7	TGTGCCAGCAGCTTAGAGACGCGAGGTGTGGGCGAGCAGTACTTC	CASSLETRGVGEQYF
once	TRBV6-6	-	TRBJ2-2	TGTGCCAGCAGCCTCCATGGGGGGACTGGGGAGCGGTTTTTT	CASSLHGGTGERFF
many	TRBV7-2	-	TRBJ2-1	TGTGCCAGCAGCTTAGCGTTGGTAGCCTACAATGAGCAGTTCTTC	CASSLALVAYNEQFF
many	TRBV20-1	-	TRBJ2-7	TGCAGTGTCACAGCTCTAGGTCGCGAGCAGTACTTC	CSVTALGREQYF
many	TRBV20-1	TRBD1	TRBJ1-1	TGCAGTGCTACAGGGGGCGCCTATATGAACACTGAAGCTTTCTTT	CSATGGAYMNTEAFF
many	TRBV6-2/TRBV6-3	-	TRBJ1-5	TGTGCCAGCAGCCAGCCAGGCCACAATCAGCCCCAGCATTTT	CASSQPGHNQPQHF
-	TRBV6-6	-	TRBJ2-5	TGTGCCAGCAGAGGGGCCTCAGCAGGGTTAAGTTCCCCGGAGACCCAGTACTTC	CASRGASAGLSSPETQYF
few	TRBV29-1	TRBD1	TRBJ1-2	TGCAGCGTTGTCGGACAGGGGAATGGCTACACCTTC	CSVVGQGNGYTF
many	TRBV29-1	-	TRBJ1-2	TGCAGCGTTCGGGACGGCGATGGCTACACCTTC	CSVRDGDGYTF
many	TRBV6-5	TRBD1	TRBJ1-2	TGTGCCAGCAGTGGGGGGACAGGATTAGCCTATGGCTACACCTTC	CASSGGTGLAYGYTF
many	TRBV5-6	-	TRBJ1-1	TGTGCCAGCAGCTTGGTCGGCAGGAGGAACACTGAAGCTTTCTTT	CASSLVGRRNTEAFF
many	TRBV28	TRBD1	TRBJ1-2	TGTGCCAGCAGTTCCGGACAGGGGAACTATGGCTACACCTTC	CASSSGQGNYGYTF
few	TRBV4-3	-	TRBJ2-2	TGCGCCAGCAGCCCGGGGGAAAGGGGTGCCGGGGAGCTGTTTTTT	CASSPGERGAGELFF
many	TRBV7-2	-	TRBJ2-2	TGTGCCAGCAGCTTCCTTAAGGGAGGTGGGGAGCTGTTTTTT	CASSFLKGGGELFF
-	TRBV29-1	TRBD2	TRBJ2-2	TGCAGCGTTGAAGCTCTTTCGGGAGGGGCGGGCACCGGGGAGCTGTTTTTT	CSVEALSGGAGTGELFF
many	TRBV12-3/TRBV12-4	TRBD1	TRBJ2-5	TGTGCCAGCGCCGGGACAGGGAAGCGAGGAGAGACCCAGTACTTC	CASAGTGKRGETQYF
many	TRBV20-1	TRBD2	TRBJ2-3	TGCAGTGCTCCAGCCGGGACTAGCGTGTATTTT	CSAPAGTSVYF
many	TRBV20-1	-	TRBJ2-7	TGCAGTGCTACGGCCTGGGGTGAGCAGTACTTC	CSATAWGEQYF
many	TRBV20-1	-	TRBJ2-5	TGCAGTGCTGGCGAAACAGGCCGGGAGACCCAGTACTTC	CSAGETGRETQYF
many	TRBV6-5	-	TRBJ2-3	TGTGCCAGCAGTCCCCAGGGGCGGGGCGCCAGTGGGGAGTATTTT	CASSPQGRGASGEYF
many	TRBV3-1	-	TRBJ2-7	TGTGCCAGCAGCCAAGGGGTCGCTGCCAGCTCCTACGAGCAGTACTTC	CASSQGVAASSYEQYF
many	TRBV9	-	TRBJ1-1	TGTGCCAGCAGCTCCCAGGAGGGGCGGAACACTGAAGCTTTCTTT	CASSSQEGRNTEAFF
-	TRBV20-1	TRBD1	TRBJ1-5	TGCAGTGCTAGAGAGACAGGGGGAAGTAATCAGCCCAAGCATTTT	CSARETGGSNQPKHF
many	TRBV20-1	-	TRBJ2-3	TGCAGTGCTCCCCCCAACACGGCGGATACGCAGTATTTT	CSAPPNTADTQYF
few	TRBV6-2/TRBV6-3	-	TRBJ1-5	TGTGCCAGCAGTTACATAGGCGGGCCCAATCAGCCCCAGCATTTT	CASSYIGGPNQPQHF
-	TRBV5-1	-	TRBJ2-3	-	CASSFYICSARLISTDTQYF
many	TRBV7-2	TRBD1	TRBJ2-5	TGTGCCAGCAGCTTAGCCGCCGACAGGGCCCAGTACTTC	CASSLAADRAQYF
many	TRBV20-1	TRBD1	TRBJ2-3	TGCAGTGTTGTCCCGGGACAGGGAGTAGGAGATACGCAGTATTTT	CSVVPGQGVGDTQYF
-	TRBV6-2/TRBV6-3	-	TRBJ1-3	TGTGCCAGCAGCCCGGGCGGTTACTCTGGAAACACCATATATTTT	CASSPGGYSGNTIYF
many	TRBV7-2	-	TRBJ1-1	TGTGCCAGCAGCTTAGTTTGGTCAGGTAACACTGAAGCTTTCTTT	CASSLVWSGNTEAFF
many	TRBV28	-	TRBJ2-1	TGTGCCAGCACTCTAGTGGGACCCCCTAGCTCCTACAATGAGCAGTTCTTC	CASTLVGPPSSYNEQFF
-	TRBV20-1	-	TRBJ2-4	TGCAGTGGAGTCCTTCTTTCCAAAAACATTCAGTACTTC	CSGVLLSKNIQYF
many	TRBV6-2/TRBV6-3	TRBD1	TRBJ1-5	TGTGCCAGCAGGGGACAGGTAAATCAGCCCCAGCATTTT	CASRGQVNQPQHF
many	TRBV5-1	TRBD1	TRBJ1-3	TGCGCCAGCAGCCAAAGTTCGACAGGGGCTGGAAACACCATATATTTT	CASSQSSTGAGNTIYF
-	TRBV7-2	-	TRBJ2-3	TGTGCCAGCAGCCCCGGGACCGACACAGATACGCAGTATTTT	CASSPGTDTDTQYF
many	TRBV12-3/TRBV12-4	-	TRBJ2-4	TGTGCCAGCAGCCCTGGGGGGCTCCAAAATGGGATTCAGTACTTC	CASSPGGLQNGIQYF
many	TRBV5-1	-	TRBJ2-5	TGCGCCAGCAGCTTCTCGCCGATAGCAGGGCAAGAGACCCAGTACTTC	CASSFSPIAGQETQYF
many	TRBV7-2	-	TRBJ1-2	TGTGCCAGCAGCCCCCGTCGCGGGTCCCCTGGAGGCTACACCTTC	CASSPRRGSPGGYTF
many	TRBV5-1	-	TRBJ1-1	TGCGCCAGCAGCTTGGTCCCGGACAGCACGAACACTGAAGCTTTCTTT	CASSLVPDSTNTEAFF